The sample holds many counts of the clone carrying this T cell receptor beta chain. What it recognizes is unknown. V shed 5 bases and J shed 5 bases, with 10 bases lying between them. Germline CDR1 reads SGHAT; CDR2 reads FQNNGV. This CDR3 has 13 residues. This specimen comes from a study of T-cell reconstitution after alpha-beta-depleted transplantation in children. Study-wide results and limits: Where alpha-beta T cells came from about two months after transplant was reportedly several hundred expanded graft clones.

Unique molecular identifiers were incorporated into the prepared TCRbeta library. TCRdb itself ran the PCR reads through MiXCR, one entry per CDR3 protein. The sample contains hundreds of thousands of distinct CDR3 sequences, roughly a quarter of which appear only once. Sequenced here: PBMCs, mostly from graft donor cells, sampled 360 days after TCRalphabeta/CD19-depleted stem cell transplant. The chain employs TRBV11-2 and TRBJ2-1; unclear D gene. This TCR was recovered from a female patient aged 2-15 years who had a stem cell transplant for congenital amegakaryocytic thrombocytopenia, so the T cells may come from the graft donor. The CDR3 sequence is CASSESTNNEQFF. CDR3 in DNA: TGTGCCAGCAGCGAAAGTACTAACAATGAGCAGTTCTTC.